The TCR beta chain described here comes from a study of monozygotic twins with inflammatory bowel disease. Study-level results: No one strong IBD-associated signal or clonotype was supported.

In preparing each TCR library, 3,500 to 4,500 ng of total RNA was used. During cDNA synthesis, UMIs that each contained a 6-nucleotide sample barcode were added by means of template switching. For each CDR3 protein, TCRdb gives one entry from its re-call of the 5' RACE reads, without DNA. In all, the sample yields 400,000 to 500,000 distinct CDR3 sequences. There are 14 residues in the CDR3. CDR1 and CDR2 (germline): SGHAT, FQNNGV. Note on this clonotype: What it binds is unknown.

The clonotype comes from a human donor with ulcerative colitis or Crohn's disease, or a healthy co-twin of an affected twin (not recorded which). This chain links TRBV11-2 with TRBJ1-1. Sequencing used blood. CDR3: CASRPQQGGTEAFF.